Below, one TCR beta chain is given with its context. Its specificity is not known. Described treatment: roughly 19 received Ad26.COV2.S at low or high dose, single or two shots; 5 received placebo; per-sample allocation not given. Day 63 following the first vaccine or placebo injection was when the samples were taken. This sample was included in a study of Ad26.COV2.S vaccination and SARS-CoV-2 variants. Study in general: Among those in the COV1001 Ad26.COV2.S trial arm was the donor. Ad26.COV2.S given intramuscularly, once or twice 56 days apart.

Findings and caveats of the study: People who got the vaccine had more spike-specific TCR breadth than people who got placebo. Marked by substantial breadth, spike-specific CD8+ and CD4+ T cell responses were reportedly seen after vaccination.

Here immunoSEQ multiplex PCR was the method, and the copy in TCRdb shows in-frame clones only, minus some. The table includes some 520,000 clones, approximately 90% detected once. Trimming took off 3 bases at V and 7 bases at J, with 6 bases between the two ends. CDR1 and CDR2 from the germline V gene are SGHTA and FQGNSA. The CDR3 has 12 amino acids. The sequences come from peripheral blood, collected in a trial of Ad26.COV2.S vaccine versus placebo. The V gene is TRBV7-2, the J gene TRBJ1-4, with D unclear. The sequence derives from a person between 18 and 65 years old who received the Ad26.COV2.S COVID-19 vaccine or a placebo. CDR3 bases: TGTGCCAGCAGCTTTGGGTCTGAAAAACTGTTTTTT. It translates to CASSFGSEKLFF.